This TCR beta chain was documented in a study of glioma-infiltrating T cells. Worth noting for this clonotype: Relative to the germline gene, one junction end is altered; a read error may explain this.

TCR alpha and beta CDR3 regions were amplified from RNA using iRepertoire nested multiplex PCR. Via MiXCR, TCRdb re-called the multiplex PCR reads, giving one row per CDR3 protein. This sample has approximately 45,000 distinct CDR3 sequences; about a fifth occur once, and the top ten carry 5% to 8%. The CDR3 spans 13 residues. Germline loops: CDR1 LNHDA, CDR2 SQIVND (reference sequence). Material for sequencing was glioma tissue, nonneoplastic brain tissue, or PBMCs (not recorded which). The chain recombines TRBV19 with TRBJ1-6; D uncertain. This clonotype was sampled from a human donor with low-grade glioma or glioblastoma, undergoing nonglioma brain surgery, or in good health (not recorded which). CDR3 nucleotide sequence: TGTGCCAGTAGTATGAGTGCAAATTCACCCTTCCACTTT. Its translation is CASSMSANSPFHF.